The 19 T cell receptor beta chains presented below share a single source sample, sequenced in a study of shared clonotypes between healthy human individuals. Clones were sequenced by immunoSEQ multiplex PCR, and TCRdb holds only the in-frame ones, with some missing. The table lists about 2,100,000 clones, about 93% of them singletons. Naive CD8 cells were CD45RO-negative, positively selected for CCR7, excluding terminally differentiated effector memory CD45RA+ cells. Sequenced material: naive CD8+ T cells from PBMCs. These TCRs come from a man in his late teens or twenties in good health. Some clones in this sample may be carry-over from other donors' samples.

The V call is TRBV9, the J call TRBJ2-5; D tentatively reads TRBD1 or TRBD2 (6 bases each). This CDR3 contains 16 residues. The germline V and J ends were trimmed by 0 bases and 0 bases, with 12 bases remaining between them. From germline, CDR1 is SGDLS and CDR2 YYNGEE. The CDR3 DNA follows: TGTGCCAGCAGCGTAGAATGGGGGGCGTACCAAGAGACCCAGTACTTC. Residues: CASSVEWGAYQETQYF.

The table lists this clone with a count of one. This rearrangement joins TRBV13 to TRBJ1-1; 8 nucleotides align to TRBD1. This CDR3 comprises 13 residues. Germline CDR1 reads PRHDT; CDR2 reads FYEKMQ (reference sequence). Germline trimming cut 4 bases from V and 5 bases from J; bases unmatched to any gene: 3. The chain's CDR3 is CASSSRGRTEAFF. The CDR3 nucleotides read TGTGCCAGCAGCTCCAGGGGGCGTACTGAAGCTTTCTTT.

The V call is TRBV11-2, the J call TRBJ2-1; maybe TRBD1 (5 bases). From germline, CDR1 is SGHAT and CDR2 FQNNGV. V lost 0 bases, J lost 2 bases, and 11 bases lay in between. The CDR3 runs to 16 residues. DNA of the CDR3: TGTGCCAGCAGCTTAGAGGCAGGGTCAACCTACAATGAGCAGTTCTTC. It codes for CASSLEAGSTYNEQFF.

This clone appeared a few times. This rearrangement joins TRBV19 to TRBJ2-1; D may be TRBD2 (6 bases). The CDR3 runs to 14 residues. The germline gives CDR1 LNHDA, CDR2 SQIVND (reference sequence). V was cut by 9 bases and J by 8 bases, with 20 bases left in between. The CDR3 DNA sequence: TGTGCCAGCGGACCCTATCCTACGGGGGATGAGCAGTTCTTC. It translates to CASGPYPTGDEQFF. The entire variable domain, with the rest obtained from reference TRBV19 and TRBJ2-1, is as follows: DGGITQSPKYLFRKEGQNVTLSCEQNLNHDAMYWYRQDPGQGLRLIYYSQIVNDFQKGDIAEGYSVSREKKESFPLTVTSAQKNPTAFYLCASGPYPTGDEQFFGPGTRLTVL.

V usage is TRBV27 and J usage is TRBJ1-3; unclear D gene. This CDR3 spans 15 amino acids. The V and J ends lost 4 bases and 0 bases respectively, with 10 bases between them. The germline V gene encodes CDR1 MNHEY and CDR2 SMNVEV (reference sequence). The CDR3 sequence is CASSSLRSSGNTIYF. In DNA form, the CDR3 reads TGTGCCAGCAGTTCTCTTAGGAGCTCTGGAAACACCATATATTTT.

In the case of this clone: The same CDR3 can be traced to other DNA sequences in this sample. This rearrangement joins TRBV7-9 to TRBJ2-5; D possibly corresponds to TRBD1 (6 bases). The CDR3 is 14 amino acids. Germline CDR1 SEHNR, CDR2 FQNEAQ (reference sequence). Trimming shortened V by 4 bases and J by 2 bases, and 11 bases separated the two germline ends. The CDR3 DNA reads TGTGCCAGCAGCTCTAACAGGGTTCAAGAGACCCAGTACTTC. Translation gives CASSSNRVQETQYF.

The chain employs TRBV13 and TRBJ2-5, with no clear D. Germline V CDR1 and CDR2: PRHDT, FYEKMQ (reference sequence). The CDR3 is 16 residues long. V was cut by 0 bases and J by 4 bases, with 15 bases left in between. CDR3 region: CASSLGEGRERETQYF. The CDR3 DNA reads as TGTGCCAGCAGCTTAGGCGAAGGTAGGGAACGAGAGACCCAGTACTTC. The full variable domain, with the rest looked up from reference TRBV13 and TRBJ2-5, is AAGVIQSPRHLIKEKRETATLKCYPIPRHDTVYWYQQGPGQDPQFLISFYEKMQSDKGSIPDRFSAQQFSDYHSELNMSSLELGDSALYFCASSLGEGRERETQYFGPGTRLLVL.

This clone has just a few counts. In DNA, the CDR3 is TGTGCCAGCAGCTTTATGGTCGCCACCGGGGAGCTGTTTTTT. Translated, it gives CASSFMVATGELFF. The rearrangement joins TRBV7-9 to TRBJ2-2; D remains unclear. The CDR3 sequence is 14 residues long. V was clipped by 3 bases and J by 4 bases, with 9 bases between them. Germline V gives CDR1 SEHNR, CDR2 FQNEAQ (reference sequence).

For this clone: This may be a read error: a much more frequent sequence differs by one nucleotide. The chain uses TRBV13 and TRBJ1-1, with D hard to call. Germline assignment: CDR1 PRHDT and CDR2 FYEKMQ (reference sequence). The CDR3 loop spans 12 amino acids. V was shortened by 1 base and J by 3 bases, with 3 bases between the two germline ends. CDR3 DNA: TGTGCCAGCAGCTTAGCGGACACTGAAGCTTTCTTT. Protein: CASSLADTEAFF.

The V and J genes are TRBV27 and TRBJ2-7, with 7 bases that match TRBD1. Per germline, CDR1 MNHEY and CDR2 SMNVEV (reference sequence). Trimming removed 6 bases from V and 0 bases from J; junction bases left unmatched: 11. The CDR3 extends over 16 amino acids. The CDR3, as DNA: TGTGCCAGCAGCCACAGCCGGGGACAGACCTCCTACGAGCAGTACTTC. Its translation: CASSHSRGQTSYEQYF.

On this clone: This CDR3 is also generated by other DNA sequences in the sample. This chain uses TRBV4-1 with TRBJ2-7, with 8 bases lining up with TRBD2. The V gene end was trimmed by 1 base and the J gene end by 1 base; junction bases not matched to a gene: 6. This CDR3 comprises 16 residues. CDR1 and CDR2 from the germline V gene are MGHRA and YSYEKL. The CDR3 bases are TGCGCCAGCAGCCAAGGGTGGCCGGGAGGGTCCTACGAGCAGTACTTC. Its translation: CASSQGWPGGSYEQYF.

The chain employs TRBV6-5 and TRBJ1-5; tentatively, D is TRBD1 (5 bases). Trimming pared 6 bases from V and 6 bases from J, leaving 15 bases between. The CDR3 has 14 residues. The germline V gene encodes CDR1 MNHEY and CDR2 SVGAGI. CDR3 loop: CASRPADGGQPQHF. CDR3 nucleotides: TGTGCCAGCAGGCCCGCCGACGGGGGTCAGCCCCAGCATTTT.

The chain joins TRBV30 to TRBJ1-1; no reliable D call. This CDR3 has 14 amino acids. The V gene's germline CDR1 is GTSNPN and CDR2 SVGIG (reference sequence). The V end was cut by 0 bases, the J end by 3 bases, with 11 bases between. The CDR3 DNA reads as TGTGCCTGGAGTGTATCGTCACGATACACTGAAGCTTTCTTT. Protein product: CAWSVSSRYTEAFF.

The chain combines TRBV5-6 with TRBJ2-2, with D perhaps given as TRBD1 or TRBD2 (6 bases each). This CDR3 has 15 amino acids. From germline, CDR1 is SGHDT and CDR2 YYEEEE. V was pared by 4 bases and J by 4 bases, with 14 bases between. In DNA form, the CDR3 reads TGTGCCAGCAGCGGAGGGGGTAGCCCCACCGGGGAGCTGTTTTTT. It translates to CASSGGGSPTGELFF.

The chain recombines TRBV6-5 with TRBJ1-2; TRBD1 aligns across 8 bases. Germline CDR1 MNHEY, CDR2 SVGAGI. The CDR3 spans 14 residues. V was pared by 8 bases and J by 7 bases, with 12 bases of the junction left unmatched. The CDR3 reads CASRTGGRLSGYTF. CDR3 coding DNA: TGTGCCAGCCGAACAGGGGGTCGTTTGAGTGGCTACACCTTC.

This chain links TRBV20-1 with TRBJ1-2, with no clear D. Trimming shortened V by 4 bases and J by 4 bases, and 7 bases separated the two germline ends. This CDR3 is 11 amino acids long. Germline lookup yields CDR1 DFQATT and CDR2 SNEGSKA (reference sequence). The CDR3 DNA sequence: TGCAGTGCTATATGGACCTATGGCTACACCTTC. Amino acid sequence: CSAIWTYGYTF.

The chain combines TRBV5-1 with TRBJ1-1; 8 bases line up with TRBD1. The germline CDR1 and CDR2 sequences are SGHRS and YFSETQ. Trimming took 4 bases from V and 0 from J; bases not matched to a gene: 5. This CDR3 comprises 15 residues. CDR3 loop: CASSGGTGMNTEAFF. CDR3 sequence (DNA): TGCGCCAGCAGCGGCGGGACAGGTATGAACACTGAAGCTTTCTTT.

The rearrangement uses TRBV28 and TRBJ2-7; 10 bases fit TRBD1. Trimming took 6 bases from V and 2 from J; bases not matched to a gene: 13. From germline, CDR1 is MDHEN and CDR2 SYDVKM. The CDR3 is 17 amino acids. CDR3 loop: CASSPIVRDRGTYEQYF. CDR3 DNA sequence: TGTGCCAGCAGCCCCATCGTCCGGGACAGGGGTACCTACGAGCAGTACTTC.

This chain links TRBV21-1 with TRBJ1-3. TRBV21-1 is labeled a pseudogene. The CDR3 totals 13 residues. CDR3 sequence reads: CASSKFLGNTIYF. CDR3 in DNA: TGTGCCAGCAGCAAATTTTTAGGAAACACCATATATTTT.